This T cell receptor beta chain was captured by sequencing in a study of control samples from healthy donors and cancer patients. Germline V gene sequence: CDR1 MNHEY, CDR2 SVGAGI. V was shortened by 5 bases and J by 1 base, with 11 bases between the two germline ends. The CDR3 covers 15 residues. The method was immunoSEQ multiplex PCR; TCRdb's version includes in-frame clones alone and lacks a portion of them. Here the sample spans roughly 130,000 clones, around 90% being singletons. J is TRBJ1-4 and V is TRBV6-5, with a weak D call TRBD1 (6 bases). The sequence was collected from a man aged 25-45 years in good health. The sample was blood. CDR3 sequence reads: CASSKTGRTNEKLFF. CDR3 coding DNA: TGTGCCAGCAGTAAGACAGGAAGAACTAATGAAAAACTGTTTTTT.